This TCR beta chain was captured by sequencing in a study of blood T cells in healthy people across ages. This clonotype was seen repeatedly, ten times or more. The authors ran a second PCR of 7 to 11 cycles using a sample-barcoded 5' primer and a J-beta primer mix. TCRdb reanalysed the 5' RACE reads using MiXCR and keeps one entry per CDR3 protein. Of around 870,000 distinct CDR3 sequences listed, 25% to 30% are singletons. Looked up from germline, CDR1 is DFQATT and CDR2 is SNEGSKA (reference sequence). The length of the CDR3 is 13 residues. V was trimmed by 0 bases and J by 0 bases, leaving 3 bases between them.

V usage is TRBV20-1 and J usage is TRBJ1-5; no firm D call. The source material was blood. The sequence was collected from an elderly woman in good health. The CDR3 DNA reads TGCAGTGCTAGAGATAGTAGCAATCAGCCCCAGCATTTT. It translates to CSARDSSNQPQHF.